Below, 27 T cell receptor beta chains from the same sample are listed, as sequenced in a study of blood T cell repertoires in COVID-19. TCRdb's copy holds only in-frame clones and misses some; the assay was immunoSEQ multiplex PCR. This sample has 300,000 to 450,000 clones; about 87% occur once, and the top ten carry 2% to 2.5%. Sequencing was carried out using peripheral blood. The origin of the receptors is a woman in her sixties or seventies with COVID-19, enrolled during active disease.

This clone was seen a handful of times. The rearrangement links TRBV19 to TRBJ1-2; D ambiguous. V was pared by 3 bases and J by 5 bases, with 13 bases between. CDR3 length: 14 residues. Germline CDR1 and CDR2: LNHDA and SQIVND (reference sequence). The CDR3 reads CASSIRGSKYGYTF. CDR3 DNA: TGTGCCAGTAGTATTCGAGGGTCAAAGTATGGCTACACCTTC. Using reference TRBV19 and TRBJ1-2 for the parts outside the CDR3, the full variable domain is DGGITQSPKYLFRKEGQNVTLSCEQNLNHDAMYWYRQDPGQGLRLIYYSQIVNDFQKGDIAEGYSVSREKKESFPLTVTSAQKNPTAFYLCASSIRGSKYGYTFGSGTRLTVV.

The gene calls are TRBV19 and TRBJ1-5, with D possibly TRBD1 on 6 matching bases. The ends were cut back, 3 bases at V and 4 bases at J, with 16 bases in the middle. Looked up from germline, CDR1 is LNHDA and CDR2 is SQIVND (reference sequence). The CDR3 contains 16 residues. Here the CDR3 reads CASSIVTGRYNQPQHF. In DNA, the CDR3 is TGTGCCAGTAGTATTGTCACAGGGAGATATAATCAGCCCCAGCATTTT.

The CDR3 DNA is TGTGCCAGCAGCTTGTACAGGGGGCGAGGTGGCAATCAGCCCCAGCATTTT. Its translation: CASSLYRGRGGNQPQHF. The chain carries TRBV5-6 and TRBJ1-5; 9 bases fit TRBD1. In germline, CDR1 is SGHDT, CDR2 YYEEEE. The CDR3 is 17 residues long. With V trimmed by 1 base and J by 2 bases, 7 bases remained unmatched.

The chain links TRBV27 to TRBJ2-7; D is perhaps TRBD1 (7 bases). The CDR3 covers 14 residues. The germline gives CDR1 MNHEY, CDR2 SMNVEV (reference sequence). V dropped 5 bases and J dropped 2 bases, with 13 bases sitting between them. The CDR3 nucleotides read TGTGCCAGCAGTCCGGGGGACAGTACCTACGAGCAGTACTTC. This sequence encodes CASSPGDSTYEQYF.

This clone was picked up one time. The V and J genes are TRBV19 and TRBJ1-3; unclear D gene. The V gene's germline CDR1 is LNHDA and CDR2 SQIVND (reference sequence). V was clipped by 8 bases and J by 2 bases, with 10 bases between them. The CDR3 totals 13 residues. The CDR3, as DNA: TGTGCCAGTCCAACGTTAGCTGGAAACACCATATATTTT. Encoded protein: CASPTLAGNTIYF. The variable domain in full, with the rest retrieved from reference TRBV19 and TRBJ1-3, is DGGITQSPKYLFRKEGQNVTLSCEQNLNHDAMYWYRQDPGQGLRLIYYSQIVNDFQKGDIAEGYSVSREKKESFPLTVTSAQKNPTAFYLCASPTLAGNTIYFGEGSWLTVV.

The J gene is TRBJ2-7, the V gene TRBV6-5; 7 nucleotides match TRBD1. The germline CDR1 and CDR2 sequences are MNHEY and SVGAGI. CDR3 length: 14 amino acids. The V gene end was trimmed by 8 bases and the J gene end by 7 bases; junction bases not matched to a gene: 14. CDR3 DNA sequence: TGTGCCAGCGGGATAAGGACAGGCCCAAGGGAGCAGTACTTC. Translation: CASGIRTGPREQYF.

This sequence joins TRBV30 and TRBJ2-1; 7 positions match TRBD2. CDR1 and CDR2 from the germline V gene are GTSNPN and SVGIG (reference sequence). V was pared by 7 bases and J by 3 bases, with 6 bases of the junction left unmatched. There are 13 residues in the CDR3. CDR3 bases: TGTGCCTCCGGGGAGGGCAGCTACAATGAGCAGTTCTTC. Protein product: CASGEGSYNEQFF.

This chain connects TRBV30 to TRBJ1-1; D might be TRBD1 (6 bases). V was trimmed by 4 bases and J by 0 bases, leaving 12 bases between them. Germline V lookup: CDR1 GTSNPN, CDR2 SVGIG (reference sequence). The CDR3 covers 14 residues. CDR3 loop: CAWIRGQLNTEAFF. The CDR3 nucleotides read TGTGCCTGGATCAGGGGCCAGCTGAACACTGAAGCTTTCTTT. Variable domain in full (rest from reference TRBV30 and TRBJ1-1): SQTIHQWPATLVQPVGSPLSLECTVEGTSNPNLYWYRQAAGRGLQLLFYSVGIGQISSEVPQNLSASRPQDRQFILSSKKLLLSDSGFYLCAWIRGQLNTEAFFGQGTRLTVV.

Only one count was recorded for this clone. V usage is TRBV9 and J usage is TRBJ2-7; 11 nucleotides align to TRBD2. CDR1 and CDR2 from the germline V gene are SGDLS and YYNGEE. There are 15 residues in the CDR3. Losses at the gene ends were 8 bases for V and 1 base for J; bases not matched to a gene: 8. The CDR3 sequence: CASSRLAGNSYEQYF. Here the CDR3 DNA reads TGTGCCAGTTCGAGACTAGCGGGGAATTCCTACGAGCAGTACTTC.

The J gene is TRBJ2-5, the V gene TRBV5-1; 12 positions agree with TRBD1. Germline CDR1 and CDR2: SGHRS and YFSETQ. The CDR3 spans 14 residues. After removal of 4 bases from V and 4 bases from J, the junction contained 2 bases not matched to a gene. This CDR3 is CASSGTGGRETQYF. The CDR3 DNA reads TGCGCCAGCAGCGGGACAGGGGGCAGAGAGACCCAGTACTTC.

The CDR3 reads CASSLVTGVQYF. CDR3 in DNA: TGTGCCAGCTCACTTGTAACGGGGGTCCAGTACTTC. The chain employs TRBV18 and TRBJ2-5, with a tentative D call TRBD2 (6 bases). Trimming removed 4 bases from V and 10 bases from J, with 13 bases in between. CDR1 and CDR2 (germline): KGHSH, LQKENI. This CDR3 contains 12 residues.

The gene calls are TRBV5-1 and TRBJ1-2, with D maybe TRBD1 (5 bases). The length of the CDR3 is 12 residues. Germline values: CDR1 SGHRS, CDR2 YFSETQ. The V end lost 0 bases, the J end lost 6 bases, and 6 bases lay between the germline ends. The CDR3 nucleotides read TGCGCCAGCAGCTTGGAAGGGGATGGCTACACCTTC. As protein: CASSLEGDGYTF.

V usage is TRBV19 and J usage is TRBJ1-1; 7 bases map to TRBD1. Germline V gene lookup returns CDR1 LNHDA and CDR2 SQIVND (reference sequence). This CDR3 has 13 amino acids. The V gene end was trimmed by 6 bases and the J gene end by 3 bases; junction bases not matched to a gene: 4. This CDR3 reads CASRNQGDTEAFF. As DNA, the CDR3 is TGTGCCAGTAGAAACCAGGGGGACACTGAAGCTTTCTTT.

The chain couples TRBV5-1 to TRBJ1-4; 7 bases align to TRBD1. Germline V gene data show CDR1 as SGHRS and CDR2 as YFSETQ. CDR3 length: 15 amino acids. The V segment lost 6 bases and the J segment 8 bases; nucleotides outside the gene matches: 13. DNA for the CDR3: TGCGCCAGCACCCTTGGTCGACAGGGAAACGAAAAACTGTTTTTT. Translation gives CASTLGRQGNEKLFF.

In nucleotides, the CDR3 is TGTGCCAGCAGCTCCGGACTGGACGGGTACAATCAGCCCCAGCATTTT. Translating it yields CASSSGLDGYNQPQHF. The genes are TRBV7-2 and TRBJ1-5, with D uncertain. The CDR3 spans 16 residues. Trimming pared 4 bases from V and 3 bases from J, leaving 16 bases between. The germline gives CDR1 SGHTA, CDR2 FQGNSA.

V is TRBV12-5 and J is TRBJ2-7; 8 bases fit TRBD1. Germline lookup yields CDR1 LGHNT and CDR2 FRNRAP. V gave up 7 bases and J gave up 1 base; unmatched junction bases: 6. The CDR3 has 14 amino acids. This chain's CDR3 is CASAPGGRSYEQYF. The CDR3 DNA follows: TGTGCTAGTGCCCCAGGGGGCAGGTCCTACGAGCAGTACTTC.

The J gene is TRBJ2-3, the V gene TRBV12-5, with D perhaps matching TRBD2 (6 bases). Trimming removed 7 bases at V and 2 bases at J, with 22 bases between. CDR1 LGHNT and CDR2 FRNRAP come from the germline V gene. The CDR3 consists of 17 residues. The chain's CDR3 is CASAGRPASNTTDTQYF. CDR3 DNA sequence: TGTGCTAGTGCGGGGAGGCCTGCTTCTAACACCACAGATACGCAGTATTTT.

J is TRBJ2-1 and V is TRBV19; D possibly corresponds to TRBD1 (6 bases). Germline CDR1 is LNHDA and CDR2 is SQIVND (reference sequence). This CDR3 is built from 15 residues. Trimming cost V 6 bases and J 0 bases, with 12 bases left between them. CDR3 region: CASRPGQSSYNEQFF. CDR3 DNA: TGTGCCAGTAGACCAGGACAGAGCTCCTACAATGAGCAGTTCTTC.

The chain carries TRBV29-1 and TRBJ1-4, with D uncertain. Per germline, CDR1 SQVTM and CDR2 ANQGSEA. V was cut by 6 bases and J by 2 bases, with 10 bases left in between. The CDR3 loop spans 13 amino acids. CDR3 nucleotide sequence: TGCAGCGTCATGGGAGGGACTAATGAAAAACTGTTTTTT. It translates to CSVMGGTNEKLFF.

Only one count was recorded for this clone. The V and J genes are TRBV19 and TRBJ1-5; TRBD1 aligns across 7 bases. In germline, CDR1 is LNHDA, CDR2 SQIVND (reference sequence). Trimming cost V 3 bases and J 1 base; bases outside gene matches: 6. The CDR3 totals 16 residues. The CDR3, as DNA: TGTGCCAGTAGTATTTTCCTACAGGGGAGCAATCAGCCCCAGCATTTT. Translating gives CASSIFLQGSNQPQHF.

This chain links TRBV10-3 with TRBJ1-5, with TRBD1 matching 7 bases. V dropped 8 bases and J dropped 7; count of bases not matched to a gene: 8. The CDR3 is 13 amino acids. The germline gives CDR1 ENHRY, CDR2 SYGVKD. For the CDR3, the DNA is TGTGCCATCTCAGGGGGGCTTGGGCAGCCCCAGCATTTT. Protein product: CAISGGLGQPQHF.

This rearrangement joins TRBV7-6 to TRBJ1-3, with D maybe TRBD1 (6 bases). CDR3 length equals 14 residues. V shed 1 base and J shed 4 bases, with 8 bases lying between them. Germline loops: CDR1 SGHVS, CDR2 FNYEAQ. The CDR3 DNA reads TGTGCCAGCAGCTTAGGGACAGAGGGAAACACCATATATTTT. It yields the protein CASSLGTEGNTIYF.

The rearrangement links TRBV11-2 to TRBJ1-6; 10 bases align to TRBD1. The CDR3 totals 16 residues. V shed 1 base and J 14 bases; nucleotides not matched to a gene: 11. CDR1 is SGHAT, CDR2 FQNNGV, per germline. The CDR3 sequence: CASSLAPGQGQGTLHF. Here the CDR3 DNA reads TGTGCCAGCAGCTTAGCCCCGGGACAGGGGCAAGGCACCCTCCACTTT.

This sequence joins TRBV7-3 and TRBJ2-3; 8 bases fit TRBD2. This CDR3 region has 19 residues. The V gene's germline CDR1 is SGHTA and CDR2 FQGTGA. J lost 0 bases, V lost 5 bases, and 16 bases had no gene match. CDR3 bases: TGTGCCAGCAGCCCCCGGCCGGTGACTAGCGTCAGAAGCACAGATACGCAGTATTTT. Its translation is CASSPRPVTSVRSTDTQYF.

The chain recombines TRBV29-1 with TRBJ1-1; TRBD1 aligns across 12 bases. Per germline, CDR1 SQVTM and CDR2 ANQGSEA. Trimming cost V 8 bases and J 0 bases; bases outside gene matches: 10. CDR3 size: 16 residues. The CDR3 region has the DNA TGCAGCACTGAAGGGACAGGGGGCTTAATGAACACTGAAGCTTTCTTT. Encoded protein: CSTEGTGGLMNTEAFF.

The V gene is TRBV14, the J gene TRBJ1-4; tentative D call: TRBD1 (5 bases). The CDR3 covers 17 residues. The germline CDR1 and CDR2 sequences are SGHDN and FVKESK. Trimming cost V 3 bases and J 5 bases, with 19 bases left between them. CDR3 in amino acids: CASSHGGTRRTNEKLFF. In nucleotides, the CDR3 is TGTGCCAGCAGCCACGGCGGGACCAGGCGCACAAATGAAAAACTGTTTTTT.

A single count supports this clone. The genes are TRBV28 and TRBJ2-7, with 7 bases matching TRBD2. V shed 6 bases, J shed 6 bases, and the junction held 14 bases outside the gene matches. Per germline, CDR1 MDHEN and CDR2 SYDVKM. The CDR3 has 15 residues. CDR3 amino acids: CASSQSGGGKGEQYF. Here the CDR3 DNA reads TGTGCCAGCAGCCAATCGGGGGGAGGGAAGGGCGAGCAGTACTTC.